This record looks at one TCR beta chain sequence and its context. This entry comes from a study of blood T cell repertoires in COVID-19. As for the study in general: The United States, Italy and Spain provided the acute and convalescent COVID-19 samples. PBMCs, B-cell-depleted T cells, or T cells were the source of the cDNA or gDNA that made up the material.

In the original processing: Amplification with reference gene primers provided the estimates of nucleated cell counts. Libraries were prepared by immunoSEQ multiplex PCR; TCRdb keeps only in-frame clonotypes and omits some of them. Clonal size and the V and J genes are those of that table, whereas D and trimming came from the DNA. The data contain 150,000 or so clones, 87% of them singletons. The source of this sequence is a man older than 75 with acute or convalescent COVID-19. The sample taken for sequencing was peripheral blood.

CDR3 nucleotide sequence: TGTGCCATCAGTGAGTCGACTACAGGGGTCTATGGCTACACCTTC. Its protein is CAISESTTGVYGYTF. V is TRBV10-3 and J is TRBJ1-2; TRBD1 matches 7 bases. The germline gives CDR1 ENHRY, CDR2 SYGVKD. This CDR3 is 15 amino acids long. V was clipped by 0 bases and J by 4 bases; unmatched bases: 5.